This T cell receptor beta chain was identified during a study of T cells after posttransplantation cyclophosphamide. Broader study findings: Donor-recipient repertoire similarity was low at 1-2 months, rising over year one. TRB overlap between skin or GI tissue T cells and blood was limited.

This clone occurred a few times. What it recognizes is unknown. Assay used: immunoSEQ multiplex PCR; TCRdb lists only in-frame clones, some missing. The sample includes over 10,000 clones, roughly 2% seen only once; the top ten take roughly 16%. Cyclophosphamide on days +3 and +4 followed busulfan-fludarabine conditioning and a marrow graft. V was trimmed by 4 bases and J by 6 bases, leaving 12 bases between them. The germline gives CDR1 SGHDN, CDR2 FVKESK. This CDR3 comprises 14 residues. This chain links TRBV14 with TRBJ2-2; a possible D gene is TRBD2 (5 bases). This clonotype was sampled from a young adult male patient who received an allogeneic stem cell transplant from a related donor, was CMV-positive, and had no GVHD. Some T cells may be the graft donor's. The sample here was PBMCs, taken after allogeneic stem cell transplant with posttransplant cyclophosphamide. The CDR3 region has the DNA TGTGCCAGCAGCCTCAACTGGGGAGCCGGGGAGCTGTTTTTT. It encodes CASSLNWGAGELFF.